Ten or more counts support the clone carrying this T cell receptor beta chain. TCRdb re-called the 5' RACE reads through MiXCR, storing one row per CDR3 protein. Among approximately 43,000 distinct CDR3 sequences listed, about 2.5% were seen once. This sample stems from a study of neurological immune-mediated disorders. Germline V gives CDR1 DFQATT, CDR2 SNEGSKA (reference sequence). V shed 2 bases and J shed 0 bases, with 10 bases lying between them. There are 15 residues in the CDR3. V and J are TRBV20-1 and TRBJ2-2; TRBD2 is a possible D gene (6 bases). The clonotype originates from a man aged 30-40 years with multiple sclerosis. Source material: PBMCs. CDR3 nucleotide sequence: TGCAGTGCTAGACTAGCGCACGCGAACACCGGGGAGCTGTTTTTT. Its translation is CSARLAHANTGELFF.